This T cell receptor (beta chain) stems from a study of T cell changes during pregnancy in multiple sclerosis. Some clones are missing from TCRdb's copy, which holds only in-frame ones; the method was immunoSEQ multiplex PCR. The data contain about 83,000 clones, around 90% of them singletons. Germline lookup yields CDR1 SNHLY and CDR2 FYNNEI. CDR3 length: 15 residues. V lost 6 bases, J lost 6 bases, and 10 bases stayed unmatched. The genes are TRBV2 and TRBJ2-1; TRBD2 agrees at 8 bases. This receptor was obtained from a female donor in good health, serving as a control in a pregnancy study. Some clones in this sample may be carry-over from other donors' samples. The source was PBMCs, collected in the first trimester of pregnancy. The CDR3 spells CASRISGGHLNEQFF. The CDR3 coding sequence is TGTGCCAGCAGGATAAGCGGGGGCCACCTCAATGAGCAGTTCTTC.